One sample yielded the 29 T cell receptor beta chains listed below, sequenced in a study of cytomegalovirus exposure and HLA in healthy donors. The PCR contained 60 Vbeta and 13 Jbeta primers. Some clones are missing from TCRdb's copy, which holds only in-frame ones; the method was immunoSEQ multiplex PCR. Among 100,000 or so clones, more than 65% were seen once, and the ten largest hold more than 8%. What was sequenced was PBMCs. These receptors came from a man aged 40-55 years in good health and CMV-seropositive.

The V call is TRBV19, the J call TRBJ2-3, with 8 bases fitting TRBD2. The CDR3 runs 17 residues. V trimming: 0 bases; J trimming: 0 bases; junction bases outside the gene matches: 5. Germline V CDR1 and CDR2: LNHDA, SQIVND (reference sequence). In DNA, the CDR3 is TGTGCCAGTAGTATAGATGGCGGGAGGACTAGCACAGATACGCAGTATTTT. It translates to CASSIDGGRTSTDTQYF.

The rearrangement joins TRBV7-2 to TRBJ2-2; TRBD2 matches at 7 bases. The CDR3 spans 15 residues. Germline values: CDR1 SGHTA, CDR2 FQGNSA. After removal of 2 bases from V and 3 bases from J, the junction contained 3 bases not matched to a gene. The chain's CDR3 is CASSLRLADTGELFF. For the CDR3, the DNA is TGTGCCAGCAGCTTACGGCTAGCGGACACCGGGGAGCTGTTTTTT.

J is TRBJ1-3 and V is TRBV28; 7 nucleotides align to TRBD1. This CDR3 comprises 15 residues. Germline loops: CDR1 MDHEN, CDR2 SYDVKM. Trimming took 4 bases from V and 0 from J; bases not matched to a gene: 3. CDR3: CASSSTGRSGNTIYF. The CDR3 nucleotides are TGTGCCAGCAGTTCGACAGGGCGCTCTGGAAACACCATATATTTT.

This clone has only a few counts. The chain carries TRBV18 and TRBJ1-5; no definite D call. V shed 3 bases and J shed 3 bases, with 12 bases lying between them. The CDR3 sequence is 15 residues long. The germline gives CDR1 KGHSH, CDR2 LQKENI. The CDR3 DNA follows: TGTGCCAGCTCACCCAGCCCACAGAACAATCAGCCCCAGCATTTT. Amino acids: CASSPSPQNNQPQHF.

V is TRBV28 and J is TRBJ2-5; 13 positions agree with TRBD2. J gave up 5 bases and V 10 bases, and 19 bases lay outside the gene matches. The CDR3 sequence is 18 residues long. Germline loops: CDR1 MDHEN, CDR2 SYDVKM. The CDR3 nucleotides read TGTGCCATCGCCCCGCCGTCCCTAACTAGCGGGGGGGTCGAGACCCAGTACTTC. It codes for CAIAPPSLTSGGVETQYF.

The chain employs TRBV6-5 and TRBJ1-2; TRBD1 might be the D (5 bases). This CDR3 is built from 13 residues. Germline-derived CDR1 and CDR2 are MNHEY and SVGAGI. Trimming shortened V by 6 bases and J by 4 bases, and 12 bases separated the two germline ends. In nucleotides, the CDR3 is TGTGCCAGCAGCCCTACCCAGGGCTATGGCTACACCTTC. It codes for CASSPTQGYGYTF.

V gene TRBV10-1 combines with J gene TRBJ1-1, with 11 bases lining up with TRBD1. The CDR3 sequence is 14 residues long. Trimming at V came to 6 bases and at J to 4 bases, leaving 4 bases not matched to a gene. The germline V gene has CDR1 WNHNN and CDR2 SYGVQD (reference sequence). CDR3 sequence: CASRAGTGGTEAFF. Written as DNA, the CDR3 is TGCGCCAGCAGGGCCGGGACAGGGGGCACTGAAGCTTTCTTT.

The CDR3 sequence: CASSSVAGGMDTQYF. The CDR3, as DNA: TGTGCCAGCAGTTCGGTGGCAGGGGGCATGGATACGCAGTATTTT. This chain links TRBV28 with TRBJ2-3, with 8 bases identical to TRBD1. V dropped 4 bases and J dropped 6; count of bases not matched to a gene: 9. Germline CDR1 reads MDHEN; CDR2 reads SYDVKM. The CDR3 sequence is 15 residues long. Complete variable domain (other parts from reference TRBV28 and TRBJ2-3): DVKVTQSSRYLVKRTGEKVFLECVQDMDHENMFWYRQDPGLGLRLIYFSYDVKMKEKGDIPEGYSVSREKKERFSLILESASTNQTSMYLCASSSVAGGMDTQYFGPGTRLTVL.

This chain links TRBV2 with TRBJ2-7, with 12 nucleotides matching TRBD2. V shed 5 bases and J 3 bases; nucleotides not matched to a gene: 8. The CDR3 contains 16 residues. Germline-derived CDR1 and CDR2 are SNHLY and FYNNEI. CDR3 sequence: CASSYPRLAGDYEQYF. CDR3 DNA: TGTGCCAGCAGTTACCCCCGACTAGCGGGGGACTACGAGCAGTACTTC.

This chain joins TRBV23-1 and TRBJ2-3; TRBD1 agrees at 7 bases. TRBV23-1 is recorded as an ORF, its role being uncertain. This CDR3 is built from 15 residues. V lost 0 bases, J lost 8 bases, and 8 bases stayed unmatched. This chain's CDR3 is CASSQSRGSGGTQYF. The CDR3 nucleotides are TGCGCCAGCAGTCAATCTAGGGGGTCAGGGGGTACGCAGTATTTT.

J is TRBJ2-3 and V is TRBV13; TRBD2 matches at 7 bases. V trimming: 5 bases; J trimming: 5 bases; junction bases outside the gene matches: 10. Germline V lookup: CDR1 PRHDT, CDR2 FYEKMQ (reference sequence). The CDR3 covers 15 residues. CDR3 nucleotide sequence: TGTGCCAGCAGCCCCGAGGGAGGGCTTGGAGATACGCAGTATTTT. It yields the protein CASSPEGGLGDTQYF.

A few counts support this clone. The V call is TRBV30, the J call TRBJ2-5; D remains unclear. V lost 0 bases to trimming and J lost 3 bases, with 14 bases between them. The CDR3 loop spans 15 amino acids. Germline V CDR1 and CDR2: GTSNPN, SVGIG (reference sequence). The CDR3, as DNA: TGTGCCTGGAGTGTACCCAGGAAGCAAGAAGAGACCCAGTACTTC. It codes for CAWSVPRKQEETQYF. The full variable domain, its missing parts supplied by reference TRBV30 and TRBJ2-5, is SQTIHQWPATLVQPVGSPLSLECTVEGTSNPNLYWYRQAAGRGLQLLFYSVGIGQISSEVPQNLSASRPQDRQFILSSKKLLLSDSGFYLCAWSVPRKQEETQYFGPGTRLLVL.

This chain joins TRBV27 and TRBJ1-1; possibly TRBD1 for D (6 bases). CDR1 is MNHEY, CDR2 SMNVEV, per germline (reference sequence). Trimming cost V 1 base and J 4 bases, with 7 bases left between them. The CDR3 spans 13 residues. CDR3 coding DNA: TGTGCCAGCAGTTTATTAGGGGGCACTGAAGCTTTCTTT. This translates into CASSLLGGTEAFF.

The rearrangement uses TRBV7-9 and TRBJ2-1; 7 positions agree with TRBD1. The CDR3 totals 17 residues. CDR1 is SEHNR and CDR2 is FQNEAQ in the germline V gene (reference sequence). V was clipped by 4 bases and J by 8 bases; unmatched bases: 17. CDR3 in amino acids: CASSSIQGERPVDEQFF. In DNA form, the CDR3 reads TGTGCCAGCAGCTCGATTCAGGGGGAGCGCCCCGTTGATGAGCAGTTCTTC.

This chain links TRBV6-5 with TRBJ1-4, with 9 bases aligning to TRBD1. V was clipped by 8 bases and J by 8 bases; unmatched bases: 9. Per germline, CDR1 MNHEY and CDR2 SVGAGI. The CDR3 loop spans 14 amino acids. The CDR3 DNA reads TGTGCCAGCGTACGGGACAGGGTTGTCGAAAAACTGTTTTTT. It translates to CASVRDRVVEKLFF.

This rearrangement joins TRBV4-1 to TRBJ1-5; D unresolved. Trimming cost V 0 bases and J 6 bases, with 9 bases left between them. The CDR3 loop spans 14 amino acids. Germline CDR1 and CDR2: MGHRA and YSYEKL. The CDR3 region is CASSQDPSSQPQHF. CDR3 DNA sequence: TGCGCCAGCAGCCAAGATCCTAGTAGTCAGCCCCAGCATTTT.

The genes are TRBV14 and TRBJ2-1, with 7 bases matching TRBD1. The CDR3 length is 16 residues. Germline CDR1 and CDR2: SGHDN and FVKESK. The junction had 9 bases not matched to a gene; V was cut back by 2 bases and J by 5 bases. CDR3: CASSQKRGLRDNEQFF. Here the CDR3 DNA reads TGTGCCAGCAGCCAAAAAAGGGGGCTTCGGGACAATGAGCAGTTCTTC. The full variable domain, with the rest looked up from reference TRBV14 and TRBJ2-1, is EAGVTQFPSHSVIEKGQTVTLRCDPISGHDNLYWYRRVMGKEIKFLLHFVKESKQDESGMPNNRFLAERTGGTYSTLKVQPAELEDSGVYFCASSQKRGLRDNEQFFGPGTRLTVL.

The chain links TRBV28 to TRBJ1-5, with TRBD1 matching 9 bases. Germline CDR1 reads MDHEN; CDR2 reads SYDVKM. This CDR3 contains 14 residues. J was trimmed by 7 bases and V by 6 bases; bases with no gene match: 7. The CDR3: CASRVTGGRQPQHF. For the CDR3, the DNA is TGTGCCAGCAGGGTAACAGGGGGCAGGCAGCCCCAGCATTTT.

The V call is TRBV19, the J call TRBJ2-3, with TRBD1 identical over 9 bases. The CDR3 has 15 residues. V was pared by 4 bases and J by 1 base, with 3 bases of the junction left unmatched. CDR1 is LNHDA, CDR2 SQIVND, per germline (reference sequence). The CDR3 DNA sequence: TGTGCCAGTAGTAGCCGGGACAGGGGCACAGATACGCAGTATTTT. Its protein is CASSSRDRGTDTQYF.

CDR3 coding DNA: TGTGCCTGGGGTTCTGGGACAGGGATGGCTTCCATGAACACTGAAGCTTTCTTT. Residues: CAWGSGTGMASMNTEAFF. The chain recombines TRBV30 with TRBJ1-1, with 9 bases identical to TRBD1. This CDR3 comprises 18 residues. Per germline, CDR1 GTSNPN and CDR2 SVGIG (reference sequence). Trimming at V came to 5 bases and at J to 0 bases, leaving 16 bases not matched to a gene.

The gene calls are TRBV7-9 and TRBJ2-2; D is possibly TRBD1 (6 bases). The V and J ends lost 5 bases and 0 bases respectively, with 22 bases between them. The length of the CDR3 is 19 residues. The V gene's germline CDR1 is SEHNR and CDR2 FQNEAQ (reference sequence). The CDR3 sequence: CASSLSANQQGANTGELFF. The CDR3 DNA reads TGTGCCAGCAGCCTTTCGGCGAACCAACAGGGCGCGAACACCGGGGAGCTGTTTTTT.

The chain recombines TRBV6-5 with TRBJ1-2; a weak D match, TRBD1 (5 bases). Germline CDR1 reads MNHEY; CDR2 reads SVGAGI. This CDR3 contains 12 residues. V was cut by 2 bases and J by 8 bases, with 9 bases left in between. As DNA, the CDR3 is TGTGCCAGCAGTTACGGGGGGTCCGGCTACACCTTC. Protein sequence: CASSYGGSGYTF.

V and J are TRBV27 and TRBJ2-7; 13 nucleotides align to TRBD2. In germline, CDR1 is MNHEY, CDR2 SMNVEV (reference sequence). CDR3 size: 16 residues. J gave up 1 base and V 6 bases, and 6 bases lay outside the gene matches. The CDR3 DNA reads as TGTGCCAGCAGACGGACTAGCGGGAGTAAATCCTACGAGCAGTACTTC. It encodes CASRRTSGSKSYEQYF.

This clone came up a few times. The gene calls are TRBV6-6 and TRBJ2-7; 9 bases align to TRBD1. Germline CDR1 is MNHNY and CDR2 is SVGAGI (reference sequence). The CDR3 covers 15 residues. With V trimmed by 5 bases and J by 1 base, 6 bases remained unmatched. CDR3 region: CASSPDRGPSYEQYF. The CDR3, as DNA: TGTGCCAGCAGTCCGGACAGGGGCCCTTCCTACGAGCAGTACTTC.

The V gene is TRBV2, the J gene TRBJ1-2, with no clear D. Germline V gene data show CDR1 as SNHLY and CDR2 as FYNNEI. V shed 5 bases and J shed 0 bases, with 13 bases lying between them. The CDR3 runs 15 residues. CDR3 sequence (DNA): TGTGCCAGCAGTCCGAGACGGCTAGCTAACTATGGCTACACCTTC. Protein: CASSPRRLANYGYTF.

The rearrangement joins TRBV28 to TRBJ2-2; D not certain. The CDR3 covers 13 residues. V lost 7 bases and J 2 bases, leaving 8 bases between the germline ends. Germline loops: CDR1 MDHEN, CDR2 SYDVKM. The CDR3 sequence is CASTGINTGELFF. As DNA, the CDR3 is TGTGCCAGCACCGGTATTAACACCGGGGAGCTGTTTTTT.

The chain carries TRBV7-9 and TRBJ2-1, with 10 bases aligning to TRBD2. This CDR3 comprises 16 residues. Germline loops: CDR1 SEHNR, CDR2 FQNEAQ (reference sequence). Trimming took 5 bases from V and 12 from J; bases not matched to a gene: 16. CDR3 region: CASSPRGSTLAGGQFF. DNA for the CDR3: TGTGCCAGCAGCCCTAGAGGGTCAACATTAGCGGGGGGGCAGTTCTTC.

The chain combines TRBV19 with TRBJ2-2, with D tentatively TRBD2 (6 bases). The CDR3 spans 16 residues. Trimming pared 7 bases from V and 7 bases from J, leaving 22 bases between. Germline values: CDR1 LNHDA, CDR2 SQIVND (reference sequence). CDR3 sequence: CASMPLEGGRIGELFF. CDR3 bases: TGTGCCAGTATGCCGCTTGAGGGAGGACGAATCGGGGAGCTGTTTTTT.

CDR3 sequence reads: CASSQGNGYTF. The CDR3 DNA is TGTGCCAGCAGCCAGGGCAATGGCTACACCTTC. J is TRBJ1-2 and V is TRBV4-2; no firm D call. Germline CDR1 LGHNA, CDR2 YNFKEQ. The CDR3 runs to 11 residues. Trimming took off 3 bases at V and 6 bases at J, with 5 bases between the two ends.